Shown below are 20 T cell receptor beta chains from a single sample sequenced in a study of OX40 agonist ivuxolimab in advanced cancers. Generated by immunoSEQ multiplex PCR, the TCRdb table keeps only in-frame clones and is missing some. In the table there are about 81,000 clones, 80% to 90% of which are singletons. Sequenced here: CD4+ or CD8+ T cells sorted from blood, sampled in a trial of the OX40 agonist ivuxolimab. The source of these receptors is an adult with an advanced solid tumor such as melanoma, head and neck, liver or kidney cancer.

The chain links TRBV28 to TRBJ1-5; 9 bases fit TRBD1. CDR3 length: 14 amino acids. Germline V gene lookup returns CDR1 MDHEN and CDR2 SYDVKM. The V gene end was trimmed by 6 bases and the J gene end by 4 bases; junction bases not matched to a gene: 4. The CDR3 here is CASSVQGANQPQHF. In DNA form, the CDR3 reads TGTGCCAGCAGCGTACAGGGGGCGAATCAGCCCCAGCATTTT.

This chain uses TRBV27 with TRBJ2-1, with 7 bases matching TRBD2. Germline assignment: CDR1 MNHEY and CDR2 SMNVEV (reference sequence). CDR3 size: 13 residues. The V and J ends lost 2 bases and 9 bases, in that order; junction bases with no gene match: 4. CDR3 in amino acids: CASSLASGLEQFF. In DNA form, the CDR3 reads TGTGCCAGCAGTTTAGCTAGCGGCCTTGAGCAGTTCTTC.

V usage is TRBV28 and J usage is TRBJ2-5, with a tentative D call TRBD1 (5 bases). V was cut by 2 bases and J by 0 bases, with 16 bases left in between. This CDR3 comprises 17 residues. From germline, CDR1 is MDHEN and CDR2 SYDVKM. CDR3 sequence reads: CASSLEEGEKYQETQYF. The DNA for the CDR3 is TGTGCCAGCAGTTTAGAGGAAGGGGAAAAGTACCAAGAGACCCAGTACTTC.

The chain is built from TRBV28 and TRBJ1-2, with D possibly matching TRBD1 (5 bases). The length of the CDR3 is 12 residues. Germline V gene data show CDR1 as MDHEN and CDR2 as SYDVKM. V lost 3 bases, J lost 8 bases, and 10 bases lay in between. The CDR3 nucleotides are TGTGCCAGCAGTTTTGGGGGGAGGGGCTACACCTTC. The encoded protein is CASSFGGRGYTF.

This chain links TRBV4-1 with TRBJ1-4; D is unresolved. This CDR3 is built from 18 residues. In germline, CDR1 is MGHRA, CDR2 YSYEKL. V was shortened by 6 bases and J by 8 bases, with 28 bases between the two germline ends. CDR3 protein: CASRERPLDGHQPEKLFF. As DNA, the CDR3 is TGCGCCAGCAGGGAAAGGCCCCTGGACGGGCATCAGCCAGAAAAACTGTTTTTT.

This chain joins TRBV13 and TRBJ2-7; D is unclear. This CDR3 is 14 amino acids long. V was trimmed by 2 bases and J by 5 bases, leaving 13 bases between them. Germline CDR1 PRHDT, CDR2 FYEKMQ (reference sequence). The CDR3 protein is CASSLRESHHEQYF. Here the CDR3 DNA reads TGTGCCAGCAGCTTACGCGAGTCCCACCACGAGCAGTACTTC.

The chain combines TRBV6-4 with TRBJ2-3; maybe TRBD2 (5 bases). This CDR3 is built from 15 residues. Trimming pared 6 bases from V and 3 bases from J, leaving 16 bases between. From germline, CDR1 is MRHNA and CDR2 SNTAGT. The CDR3 DNA reads TGTGCCAGCAGCTCGGATGCGGCGGGTACAGATACGCAGTATTTT. Translation gives CASSSDAAGTDTQYF.

The genes are TRBV4-2 and TRBJ2-2, with 10 nucleotides matching TRBD2. After removal of 4 bases from V and 6 bases from J, the junction contained 5 bases not matched to a gene. Per germline, CDR1 LGHNA and CDR2 YNFKEQ. The CDR3 consists of 15 residues. CDR3 residues: CASSRSGGAAGELFF. The DNA of the CDR3 is TGTGCCAGCAGCCGAAGCGGGGGGGCCGCCGGGGAGCTGTTTTTT.

This chain links TRBV19 with TRBJ2-1, with 9 bases that match TRBD2. After removal of 5 bases from V and 4 bases from J, the junction contained 9 bases not matched to a gene. Per germline, CDR1 LNHDA and CDR2 SQIVND (reference sequence). CDR3 length equals 16 residues. This CDR3 reads CASSGQGLAVYNEQFF. CDR3 coding DNA: TGTGCCAGTAGTGGCCAGGGACTAGCAGTTTACAATGAGCAGTTCTTC.

The chain carries TRBV13 and TRBJ2-5, with TRBD2 identical over 11 bases. Germline values: CDR1 PRHDT, CDR2 FYEKMQ (reference sequence). The CDR3 runs to 17 residues. Losses at the gene ends were 1 base for V and 4 bases for J; bases not matched to a gene: 8. The chain's CDR3 is CASSLVGLAGGAETQYF. The CDR3 region has the DNA TGTGCCAGCAGCTTAGTGGGTCTAGCGGGGGGTGCAGAGACCCAGTACTTC.

The rearrangement links TRBV10-1 to TRBJ1-5; D gene ambiguous. The CDR3 runs 16 residues. Trimming shortened V by 3 bases and J by 0 bases, and 12 bases separated the two germline ends. Germline-derived CDR1 and CDR2 are WNHNN and SYGVQD (reference sequence). CDR3 coding DNA: TGCGCCAGCAGTGACTCGTCGGCAGCTAGCAATCAGCCCCAGCATTTT. It codes for CASSDSSAASNQPQHF.

This clone was counted once. The DNA for the CDR3 is TGTGCCAGCAGGAGACAGGGGAACGATCAGCCCCAGCATTTT. It encodes CASRRQGNDQPQHF. This chain connects TRBV6-6 to TRBJ1-5, with 8 bases aligning to TRBD1. CDR1 is MNHNY and CDR2 is SVGAGI in the germline V gene (reference sequence). This CDR3 is built from 14 residues. Trimming at V came to 6 bases and at J to 5 bases, leaving 6 bases not matched to a gene.

This clone was seen a few times. The chain uses TRBV5-1 and TRBJ2-1; 15 positions match TRBD2. The germline V gene has CDR1 SGHRS and CDR2 YFSETQ. The CDR3 contains 16 residues. The ends lost 9 bases at V and 7 bases at J; junction bases unmatched: 11. The CDR3 spells CATSTLGLAGGNEQFF. Here the CDR3 DNA reads TGCGCCACCTCCACCCTCGGACTAGCGGGAGGGAATGAGCAGTTCTTC.

The chain is built from TRBV19 and TRBJ2-1; D assignment may be TRBD1 or TRBD2 (6 bases each). V was shortened by 1 base and J by 2 bases, with 9 bases between the two germline ends. This CDR3 has 15 residues. Germline CDR1 LNHDA, CDR2 SQIVND (reference sequence). The CDR3 nucleotides read TGTGCCAGTAGTATAGCGGGGGCTGCCTACAATGAGCAGTTCTTC. Encoded protein: CASSIAGAAYNEQFF.

The rearrangement joins TRBV25-1 to TRBJ1-3; D is possibly TRBD1 (5 bases). V lost 1 base to trimming and J lost 4 bases, with 8 bases between them. CDR1 and CDR2 from the germline V gene are MGHDK and SYGVNS. The CDR3 consists of 14 residues. The CDR3 reads CASSEWGLGNTIYF. The CDR3 DNA reads as TGTGCCAGCAGTGAATGGGGCCTCGGAAACACCATATATTTT.

V usage is TRBV19 and J usage is TRBJ1-2; D is uncertain. In germline, CDR1 is LNHDA, CDR2 SQIVND (reference sequence). Trimming stripped 1 base from V and 7 bases from J, with 4 bases between. The CDR3 runs 11 residues. CDR3 sequence (DNA): TGTGCCAGTAGTATAGGGGTTGGCTACACCTTC. Translating gives CASSIGVGYTF.

The J gene is TRBJ2-1, the V gene TRBV29-1, with 7 positions matching TRBD1. Germline assignment: CDR1 SQVTM and CDR2 ANQGSEA. V lost 6 bases and J lost 6; bases outside the gene matches: 5. The CDR3 has 12 residues. CDR3 region: CSVGDRVNEQFF. CDR3 DNA: TGCAGCGTGGGAGACAGGGTCAATGAGCAGTTCTTC.

The V and J genes are TRBV6-5 and TRBJ1-1, with 7 bases that match TRBD1. The J segment lost 3 bases and the V segment lost 5 bases, leaving 3 bases of the junction unmatched. In germline, CDR1 is MNHEY, CDR2 SVGAGI. This CDR3 contains 13 residues. CDR3 sequence reads: CASSRQGYTEAFF. In DNA, the CDR3 is TGTGCCAGCAGTCGACAGGGTTACACTGAAGCTTTCTTT.

J is TRBJ2-1 and V is TRBV7-3; D is unclear. V was cut by 4 bases and J by 2 bases, with 12 bases left in between. The germline V gene has CDR1 SGHTA and CDR2 FQGTGA. This CDR3 contains 15 residues. In DNA form, the CDR3 reads TGTGCCAGCAGCTCCTGGGGTAGTCCCTACAATGAGCAGTTCTTC. Translation gives CASSSWGSPYNEQFF.

V gene TRBV27 combines with J gene TRBJ1-3; 9 bases fit TRBD1. The length of the CDR3 is 18 residues. Germline-derived CDR1 and CDR2 are MNHEY and SMNVEV (reference sequence). V lost 7 bases and J lost 4; bases outside the gene matches: 17. In DNA form, the CDR3 reads TGTGCCAGCAAATTATCGGGACAGGGTTCTTATTCAGGAAACACCATATATTTT. This sequence encodes CASKLSGQGSYSGNTIYF.